Presented here are 8 T cell receptor beta chains from one specimen sequenced in a study of CD8+ T cells in alopecia areata (dated by TCRdb to 2016 to 2019). Receptor amplification or capture employed the immunoSEQ multiplex PCR assay. For TCR sequencing, RNA was extracted from every sample and reverse transcribed into cDNA to serve as template. As stored in TCRdb, this immuneACCESS dataset retains in-frame rearrangements with V and J assigned. A fraction of the clones does not appear; measured against another copy, unresolved V genes explain less than half of the discrepancy, and the remainder lacks a known reason. This sample gives approximately 150,000 clones in total; approximately 57% of them show up just once. The ten biggest clones cover 13% to 15% of the sample. In light of the paper, this sample's time point label describes: about 25 weeks on oral tofacitinib. This specimen's treatment or condition label, interpreted: oral pan-JAK inhibitor, 5-10 mg twice daily.

The sample in question was CD4+ T cells sorted from blood, obtained at week 24, from a patient treated with tofacitinib. The receptors were gathered from a human donor with alopecia areata.

V gene TRBV30 combines with J gene TRBJ2-3, with D possibly being TRBD2 (6 bases). V lost 3 bases and J 1 base, leaving 11 bases between the germline ends. The CDR3 totals 14 residues. Germline-derived CDR1 and CDR2 are GTSNPN and SVGIG (reference sequence). CDR3 sequence (DNA): TGTGCCTGGAGAAAACCGGGGGGCACAGATACGCAGTATTTT. It specifies CAWRKPGGTDTQYF.

This rearrangement joins TRBV7-9 to TRBJ2-2; 8 bases agree with TRBD1. From germline, CDR1 is SEHNR and CDR2 FQNEAQ (reference sequence). The CDR3 is 16 residues long. Trimming took 5 bases from V and 0 from J; bases not matched to a gene: 5. Here the CDR3 reads CASSAWTGTNTGELFF. The CDR3 DNA reads TGTGCCAGCAGCGCCTGGACAGGGACGAACACCGGGGAGCTGTTTTTT.

Of note for this clone: Relative to the germline gene, one junction end is altered; a read error may explain this. This chain uses TRBV5-1 with TRBJ2-7; TRBD1 matches 8 bases. The CDR3 extends over 15 amino acids. In germline, CDR1 is SGHRS, CDR2 YFSETQ. The CDR3 protein is CASSWSPDRVPEQYF. The CDR3 DNA is TGCGCTAGCAGCTGGAGCCCGGACAGGGTCCCCGAGCAGTACTTC.

V usage is TRBV7-9 and J usage is TRBJ2-5, with 9 positions matching TRBD1. In germline, CDR1 is SEHNR, CDR2 FQNEAQ (reference sequence). The CDR3 consists of 13 residues. J lost 2 bases, V lost 11 bases, and 6 bases had no gene match. CDR3 coding DNA: TGTGCCGTCACCGGGACAGGGCAAGAGACCCAGTACTTC. It translates to CAVTGTGQETQYF. The full variable domain, completed using reference TRBV7-9 and TRBJ2-5, is DTGVSQNPRHKITKRGQNVTFRCDPISEHNRLYWYRQTLGQGPEFLTYFQNEAQLEKSRLLSDRFSAERPKGSFSTLEIQRTEQGDSAMYLCAVTGTGQETQYFGPGTRLLVL.

The chain recombines TRBV29-1 with TRBJ2-4; TRBD1 matches at 11 bases. CDR1 and CDR2 (germline): SQVTM, ANQGSEA. The CDR3 runs 15 residues. V trimming: 6 bases; J trimming: 7 bases; junction bases outside the gene matches: 11. Here the CDR3 DNA reads TGCAGCGTCCGGACAGGGGGCCGTAGGGACAACATTCAGTACTTC. It codes for CSVRTGGRRDNIQYF.

The CDR3 here is CASSSTGEGYNEQFF. DNA for the CDR3: TGCGCCAGCAGCTCGACAGGGGAGGGCTACAATGAGCAGTTCTTC. The chain recombines TRBV5-1 with TRBJ2-1; D is possibly TRBD1 (8 bases). V was clipped by 3 bases and J by 3 bases, with 13 bases between them. The CDR3 has 15 amino acids. Germline loops: CDR1 SGHRS, CDR2 YFSETQ.

In this sample, this clone turned up once. CDR3 protein: CASSRGLGDYEQYF. CDR3 nucleotides: TGCGCCAGCAGTCGTGGCTTGGGTGACTACGAGCAGTACTTC. The genes are TRBV5-1 and TRBJ2-7, with D hard to call. V was cut by 5 bases and J by 3 bases, with 15 bases left in between. This CDR3 region has 14 residues. Germline CDR1 is SGHRS and CDR2 is YFSETQ.

This rearrangement joins TRBV29-1 to TRBJ1-1; no clear D. In germline, CDR1 is SQVTM, CDR2 ANQGSEA. V was shortened by 0 bases and J by 0 bases, with 23 bases between the two germline ends. The CDR3 contains 19 residues. The CDR3 coding sequence is TGCAGCGTTGAAGATAACCGCCCTCAAGTTCACAGCATGAACACTGAAGCTTTCTTT. Its protein product is CSVEDNRPQVHSMNTEAFF.